The clone carrying this T cell receptor (beta chain) was counted at least ten times. Attached unique molecular identifiers marked individual cDNA molecules. TCRdb independently ran MiXCR on the 5' RACE reads; one entry per CDR3 protein. The table shows some 33,000 distinct CDR3 sequences, with approximately 5% occurring only once. The sample originates from a study of early T cells in non-severe SARS-CoV-2 infection. As for the study in general: Investigators sequenced bulk RNA drawn from unsorted whole blood, and chains remained unpaired.

This clonotype was sampled from an adult who was a healthcare worker with PCR-confirmed SARS-CoV-2 infection or an uninfected control (not recorded which). The sample comprised whole blood.

In DNA form, the CDR3 reads TGTGCCAGCAGCGCGGGACTAGCGGGGGGTAGGGATACGCAGTATTTT. Protein product: CASSAGLAGGRDTQYF. The chain links TRBV7-2 to TRBJ2-3, with TRBD2 matching 15 bases. This CDR3 has 16 amino acids. Germline V CDR1 and CDR2: SGHTA, FQGNSA. V lost 5 bases and J lost 6; bases outside the gene matches: 6.